The rows below give T cell receptor beta chains drawn from one sample of a study of OX40 agonist ivuxolimab in advanced cancers. Method: immunoSEQ multiplex PCR; TCRdb's copy keeps in-frame clones and lacks some. Of roughly 56,000 clones listed, around 88% are singletons. The material sequenced was CD4+ or CD8+ T cells sorted from blood, taken in a trial of the OX40 agonist ivuxolimab. Every receptor here comes from an adult with an advanced solid tumor such as melanoma, head and neck, liver or kidney cancer. CDR3s include the opening cysteine and the closing phenylalanine or tryptophan. Fields, in order: V gene, D gene, clone size, J gene, CDR3 DNA, CDR3 protein. The D gene is left open where the match is weak. For some rows the clone size is stated as once, few or many, or as a class when expanded; others skip it.

TRBV6-5	TRBD1	-	TRBJ2-7	TGTGCCAGCAGCCTTAGGACAGGGAAGGGTGAGCAGTACTTC	CASSLRTGKGEQYF
TRBV19	TRBD2	-	TRBJ2-1	TGTGCCAGTGGCTTACAGGGACTAGCGGGAGGGCCTCGGTTCTTC	CASGLQGLAGGPRFF
TRBV11-3	TRBD2	-	TRBJ2-2	TGTGCCAGCAGCTATGTTCCCGGGAGGGTTGGCACCGGGGAGCTGTTTTTT	CASSYVPGRVGTGELFF
TRBV2	-	-	TRBJ2-5	TGTGCCACCACCGGGGGTGGTGGCGAGACCCAGTACTTC	CATTGGGGETQYF
TRBV7-8	-	-	TRBJ2-3	TGTGCCAGCAGCTTAGGACAGGGCACAGATACGCAGTATTTT	CASSLGQGTDTQYF
TRBV19	TRBD1	once	TRBJ1-1	TGTGCCAGTAGGACTCAGGGGGCGCGTTCTGAAGCTTTCTTT	CASRTQGARSEAFF
TRBV11-2	-	-	TRBJ2-1	TGTGCCAGCAGCGTACTCCATGAGCAGTTCTTC	CASSVLHEQFF
TRBV30	-	-	TRBJ1-2	TGTGCCTGGAGTTATGACAGGAGCTATGGCTACACCTTC	CAWSYDRSYGYTF
TRBV19	-	few	TRBJ2-5	TGTGCCAGTAGTCCCCGGGGGCCCCAAGAGACCCAGTACTTC	CASSPRGPQETQYF
TRBV30	TRBD2	once	TRBJ2-3	TGTGCCTCTGAACGCGCGGGAGGATTAGATACGCAGTATTTT	CASERAGGLDTQYF
TRBV28	-	-	TRBJ1-5	TGTGCCAGCAGTAAGCAGGGAGGGAGGGGACAGCCCCAGCATTTT	CASSKQGGRGQPQHF
TRBV19	TRBD2	-	TRBJ2-7	TGTGCCAGTAGTATATCTCCCTCCCTAGCGGGAGGAATATTCGAGCAGTACTTC	CASSISPSLAGGIFEQYF
TRBV4-1	-	-	TRBJ1-5	TGCGCCAGCAGCCAAGACTACGGCGCACATCAGCCCCAGCATTTT	CASSQDYGAHQPQHF
TRBV6-6	TRBD2	-	TRBJ2-7	TGTGCCAGCACTGAAAGCGGGAGGGGCTACGAGCAGTACTTC	CASTESGRGYEQYF
TRBV5-1	-	-	TRBJ1-1	TGCGCCAGCAGCTTGGAAGAGATGAACACTGAAGCTTTCTTT	CASSLEEMNTEAFF
TRBV5-1	-	-	TRBJ2-2	TGCGCCAGCAGCATTAGGACGGTAAACACCGGGGAGCTGTTTTTT	CASSIRTVNTGELFF
TRBV28	-	-	TRBJ2-1	TGTGCCAGCATATCCCACAATGAGCAGTTCTTC	CASISHNEQFF
TRBV6-5	-	-	TRBJ1-4	TGTGCCAGCAGGGGAGGAGCAACTAATGAAAAACTGTTTTTT	CASRGGATNEKLFF
TRBV15	-	-	TRBJ1-1	TGTGCCACCAGCAGTGCCGACAAAGAAGCTTTCTTT	CATSSADKEAFF
TRBV28	TRBD1	-	TRBJ2-6	TGTGCCAGCAGTTTGGGACAGGCTGGGGCCAACGTCCTGACTTTC	CASSLGQAGANVLTF
TRBV18	-	-	TRBJ2-6	TGTGCCAGCTCACCAGGCGGGGGCGCTGGGGCCAACGTCCTGACTTTC	CASSPGGGAGANVLTF
TRBV11-2	-	-	TRBJ2-1	TGTGCCAGCAGCTTAGATCATGGGGCGGGCAATGAGCAGTTCTTC	CASSLDHGAGNEQFF
TRBV11-3	-	-	TRBJ2-7	TGTGCCAGCAGCTTAGAAGGCGTTGCGACCTACGAGCAGTACTTC	CASSLEGVATYEQYF
TRBV2	TRBD1	-	TRBJ1-2	TGTGCCAGCAGAATGGACAGGGTCGGCGGCTACACCTTC	CASRMDRVGGYTF
TRBV10-3	-	-	TRBJ1-5	TGTGCCATCAGGGCCGATGGGGGGGACAATCAGCCCCAGCATTTT	CAIRADGGDNQPQHF
TRBV6-6	-	-	TRBJ2-7	TGTGCCAGCAGTACCACCTCGGAGGGCGAGCAGTACTTC	CASSTTSEGEQYF
TRBV6-1	TRBD1	-	TRBJ1-1	TGTGCCAGCAACTTACAGGGGATCACTGAAGCTTTCTTT	CASNLQGITEAFF
TRBV7-8	-	-	TRBJ2-3	TGTGCCAGCAGCTTAGGGGCGGGAATCACAGATACGCAGTATTTT	CASSLGAGITDTQYF
TRBV4-1	-	-	TRBJ2-1	TGCGCCAGCAGCCAAAGATTCCGATCGGGGGAGGAGCTCTACAATGAGCAGTTCTTC	CASSQRFRSGEELYNEQFF
TRBV25-1	-	-	TRBJ1-2	TGTGCCAGCAGACGAGGGGGTATCTATGGCTACACCTTC	CASRRGGIYGYTF
TRBV6-5	TRBD1	-	TRBJ1-1	TGTGCCAGCAGCCCCGGACAGGTCGGCGCTGAAGCTTTCTTT	CASSPGQVGAEAFF
TRBV11-3	-	-	TRBJ1-1	TGTGCCAGCAGCGCAGGGTTTGTGGAGAACACTGAAGCTTTCTTT	CASSAGFVENTEAFF
TRBV2	-	-	TRBJ2-5	TGTGCCGTGCAAACCGGGACAAACCAAGAGACCCAGTACTTC	CAVQTGTNQETQYF
TRBV11-3	TRBD1	-	TRBJ2-7	TGTGCCAGCAGCTTTCGCCAGGGGGCCTCCTACGAGCAGTACTTC	CASSFRQGASYEQYF
TRBV28	-	-	TRBJ2-3	TGTGCCAGCAGTTTTGCGGGAACGAACACAGATACGCAGTATTTT	CASSFAGTNTDTQYF
TRBV14	-	-	TRBJ2-1	TGTGCCAGCAGCCGGGGAAGCTCCTACAATGAGCAGTTCTTC	CASSRGSSYNEQFF
TRBV5-5	TRBD1	-	TRBJ1-1	TGTGCCAGCACTCGGGAACAGGGGGCAGGCACTGAAGCTTTCTTT	CASTREQGAGTEAFF
TRBV19	TRBD2	-	TRBJ2-1	TGTGCCAGTACGGGACTAGCGGGAGGAAATGAGCAGTTCTTC	CASTGLAGGNEQFF
TRBV11-3	TRBD2	once	TRBJ2-1	TGTGCCAGCAGCTCTAGCGGGAGCTCCTACAATGAGCAGTTCTTC	CASSSSGSSYNEQFF
TRBV19	-	few	TRBJ2-7	TGTGCCAGTAGCAGGGAGAACGAGCAGTACTTC	CASSRENEQYF
TRBV30	-	-	TRBJ1-4	TGTGCCTGGAGCCCTTTGAATGAAAAACTGTTTTTT	CAWSPLNEKLFF
TRBV28	-	-	TRBJ2-7	TGTGCCAGCAGGAGCGGCTACGAGCAGTACTTC	CASRSGYEQYF
TRBV5-4	-	-	TRBJ1-2	TGTGCCAGCAGCTCCCGCAACCCCGACCGAGCAGAGGGCTACACCTTC	CASSSRNPDRAEGYTF
TRBV2	TRBD2	-	TRBJ2-7	TGTGCCAGCACCCGGGACTATGACGTTTACGAGCAGTACTTC	CASTRDYDVYEQYF
TRBV21-1	-	-	TRBJ1-5	TGTGCCAGCAGCAAAATCCAAGGCCAGCCCCAGCATTTT	CASSKIQGQPQHF
TRBV11-3	-	-	TRBJ2-7	TGTGCCAGCAGCTTGTACGGGGGCGAGCAGTACTTC	CASSLYGGEQYF
TRBV6-1	-	-	TRBJ2-5	TGTGCCAGCAGTCCTCGCGGACGAGAGACCCAGTACTTC	CASSPRGRETQYF
TRBV28	TRBD2	-	TRBJ2-7	TGTGCCAGCAGCCTCGGACTAGCGGGAGGGCCGTACGAGCAGTACTTC	CASSLGLAGGPYEQYF